This T cell receptor (beta chain) is drawn from a study of shared clonotypes between healthy human individuals. A deep-level run was used for the assay. The method was immunoSEQ multiplex PCR; TCRdb's version includes in-frame clones alone and lacks a portion of them. This table holds 800,000 or so clones, around 96% found once. This CDR3 is built from 14 residues. Losses at the gene ends were 4 bases for V and 3 bases for J; bases not matched to a gene: 5. Germline V gene sequence: CDR1 LNHDA, CDR2 SQIVND (reference sequence). Naive CD8 populations comprised CD45RO-negative cells positively selected for CCR7, excluding terminally differentiated effector memory CD45RA+ cells.

Sample: naive CD8+ T cells sorted from blood. This chain connects TRBV19 to TRBJ1-1, with TRBD1 matching over 7 bases. The TCR comes from a man in his thirties or forties in good health. CDR3 in DNA: TGTGCCAGTAGTACCCTAGGGACAGACACTGAAGCTTTCTTT. This gives the protein CASSTLGTDTEAFF.